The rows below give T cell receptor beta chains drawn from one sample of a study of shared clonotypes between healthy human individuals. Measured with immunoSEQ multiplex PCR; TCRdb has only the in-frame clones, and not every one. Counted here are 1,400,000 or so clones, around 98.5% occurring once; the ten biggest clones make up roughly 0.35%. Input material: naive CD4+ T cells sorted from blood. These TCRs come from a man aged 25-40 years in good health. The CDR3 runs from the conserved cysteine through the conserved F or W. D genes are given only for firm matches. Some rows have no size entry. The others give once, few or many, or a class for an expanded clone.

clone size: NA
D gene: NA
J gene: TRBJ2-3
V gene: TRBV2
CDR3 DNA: TGTGCCAGCAAGGGCGGGACTAGCACAGATACGCAGTATTTT
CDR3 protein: CASKGGTSTDTQYF

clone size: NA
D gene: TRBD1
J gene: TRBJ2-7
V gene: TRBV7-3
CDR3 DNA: TGTGCCAGCAGCTTAACCGGACAGGGTGAGCAGTACTTC
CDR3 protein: CASSLTGQGEQYF

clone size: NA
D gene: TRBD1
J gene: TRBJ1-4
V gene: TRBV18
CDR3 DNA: TGTGCCAGCTCACCAGATACCGGGACAGGGGGAAAACTGTTTTTT
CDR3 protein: CASSPDTGTGGKLFF

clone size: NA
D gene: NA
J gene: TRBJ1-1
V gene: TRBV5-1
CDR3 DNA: TGCGCCAGCAGTTCGGGACAAAACACTGAAGCTTTCTTT
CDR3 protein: CASSSGQNTEAFF

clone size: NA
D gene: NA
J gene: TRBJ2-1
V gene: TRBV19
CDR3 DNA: TGTGCCAGTAGTTATAACCTCCTAGCGTCCCGCAATGAGCAGTTCTTC
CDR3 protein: CASSYNLLASRNEQFF

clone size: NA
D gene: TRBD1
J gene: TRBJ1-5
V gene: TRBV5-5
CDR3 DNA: TGTGCCAGCAGCCCGGAGGTAGGGGGCAGACCGGATCAGCCCCAGCATTTT
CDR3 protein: CASSPEVGGRPDQPQHF

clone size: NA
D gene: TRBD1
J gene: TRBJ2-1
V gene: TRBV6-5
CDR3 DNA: TGTGCCAGCAGTTTCAGGACAGGGTACAATGAGCAGTTCTTC
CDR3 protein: CASSFRTGYNEQFF

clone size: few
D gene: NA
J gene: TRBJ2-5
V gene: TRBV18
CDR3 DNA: TGTGCCAGCTCACCACGGCAGGCAGACCCTAGGGAGACCCAGTACTTC
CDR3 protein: CASSPRQADPRETQYF

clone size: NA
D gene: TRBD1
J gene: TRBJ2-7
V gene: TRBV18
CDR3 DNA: TGTGCCAGCTCACCACGGCAGGGGGAGTACGAGCAGTACTTC
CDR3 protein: CASSPRQGEYEQYF

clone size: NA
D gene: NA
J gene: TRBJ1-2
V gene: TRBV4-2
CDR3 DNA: TGTGCCAGCAGCCCCCCGGGTTCGAAGCCTGGCTACACCTTC
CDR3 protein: CASSPPGSKPGYTF

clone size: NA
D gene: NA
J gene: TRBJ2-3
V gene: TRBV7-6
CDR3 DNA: TGTGCCAGCAGCTTAGCGCAGGGCCCCACAGATACGCAGTATTTT
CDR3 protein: CASSLAQGPTDTQYF

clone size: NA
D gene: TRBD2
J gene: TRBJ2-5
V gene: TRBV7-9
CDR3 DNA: TGTGCCAGCAGCGGAAGAGCGGCTAGCGGGAGCCAAGAGACCCAGTACTTC
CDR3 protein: CASSGRAASGSQETQYF

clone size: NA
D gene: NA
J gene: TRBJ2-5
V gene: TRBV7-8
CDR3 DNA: TGTGCCAGCAGTTTTAGAGCAGGGGCCGAAGAGACCCAGTACTTC
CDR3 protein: CASSFRAGAEETQYF

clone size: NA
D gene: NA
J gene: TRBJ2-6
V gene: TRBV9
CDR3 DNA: TGTGCCAGCAGCGTAGGGCAGAGCATCTCTGGGGCCAACGTCCTGACTTTC
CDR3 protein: CASSVGQSISGANVLTF

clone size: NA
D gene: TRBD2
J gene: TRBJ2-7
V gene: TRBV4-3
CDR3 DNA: TGCGCCAGCAGCCAAGGGGTCATGGGCGCGGGAGTAGGTTACGAGCAGTACTTC
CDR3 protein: CASSQGVMGAGVGYEQYF

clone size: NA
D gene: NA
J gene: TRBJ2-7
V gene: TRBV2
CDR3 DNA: TGTGCCAGCAGTGAGTCTGGCAGGGGCTACGAGCAGTACTTC
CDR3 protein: CASSESGRGYEQYF

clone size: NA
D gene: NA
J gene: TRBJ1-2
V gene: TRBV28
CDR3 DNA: TGTGCCAGCAGTTTCAAGAGGCATGGCTACACCTTC
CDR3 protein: CASSFKRHGYTF

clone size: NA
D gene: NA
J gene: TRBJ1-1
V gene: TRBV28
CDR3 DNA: TGTGCCAGCATGGTGAAAATGAACACTGAAGCTTTCTTT
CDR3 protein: CASMVKMNTEAFF

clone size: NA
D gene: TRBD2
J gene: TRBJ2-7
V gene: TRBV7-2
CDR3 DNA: TGTGCCAGCAGCTCTAGGCTAGCGGGACCCAGCTCCTACGAGCAGTACTTC
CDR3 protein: CASSSRLAGPSSYEQYF

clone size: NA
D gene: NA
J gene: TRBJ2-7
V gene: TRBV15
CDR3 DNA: TGTGCCACCAGCAGAGATCTGGTACAGGGAGCCTACCGTCCGTACTTC
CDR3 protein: CATSRDLVQGAYRPYF

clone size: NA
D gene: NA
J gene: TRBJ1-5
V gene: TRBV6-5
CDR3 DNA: TGTGCCAGCAGTTACTCCCGGGACAGCAATCAGCCCCAGCATTTT
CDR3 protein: CASSYSRDSNQPQHF

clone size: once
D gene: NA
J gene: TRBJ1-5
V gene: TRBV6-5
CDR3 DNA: TGTGCCAGCAGTCCGACCCGGGGTCGCAATCAGCCCCAGCATTTT
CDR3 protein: CASSPTRGRNQPQHF

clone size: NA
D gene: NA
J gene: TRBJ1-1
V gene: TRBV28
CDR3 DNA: TGTGCCAGCAGCCCCGGGGAGCGTGCGGGCACTGAAGCTTTCTTT
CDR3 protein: CASSPGERAGTEAFF

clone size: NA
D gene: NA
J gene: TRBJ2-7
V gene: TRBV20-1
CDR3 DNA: TGCAGTGCTAGGACCGCGGATACGTACTTC
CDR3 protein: CSARTADTYF

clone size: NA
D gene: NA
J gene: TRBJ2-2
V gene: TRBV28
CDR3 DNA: TGTGCCAGCAGGTTTGGGTGGCAGTCGAACACCGGGGAGCTGTTTTTT
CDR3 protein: CASRFGWQSNTGELFF

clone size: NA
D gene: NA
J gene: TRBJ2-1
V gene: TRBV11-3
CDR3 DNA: TGTGCCAGCAGCCCCGGGACGGCCCACAATGAGCAGTTCTTC
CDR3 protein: CASSPGTAHNEQFF

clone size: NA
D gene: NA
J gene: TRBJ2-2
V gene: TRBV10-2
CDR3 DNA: TGCGCCAGCAGTGTGTATGGGGGGGCAACCGGGGAGCTGTTTTTT
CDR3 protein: CASSVYGGATGELFF

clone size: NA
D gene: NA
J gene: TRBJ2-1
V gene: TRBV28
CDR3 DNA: TGTGCCAGCAGTAGAGGGACATTTGAGCAGTTCTTC
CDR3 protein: CASSRGTFEQFF

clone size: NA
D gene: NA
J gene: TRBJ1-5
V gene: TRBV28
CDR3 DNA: TGTGCCAGCGAGTCTCCCAATCAGCCCCAGCATTTT
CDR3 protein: CASESPNQPQHF

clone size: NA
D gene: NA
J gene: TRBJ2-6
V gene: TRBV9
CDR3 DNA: TGTGCCAGCAGCGTAGCTAACTCTGGGGCCAACGTCCTGACTTTC
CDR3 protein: CASSVANSGANVLTF

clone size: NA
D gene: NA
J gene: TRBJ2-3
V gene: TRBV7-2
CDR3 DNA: TGTGCCAGCAGCCGGGACTCTGGAGGCACAGATACGCAGTATTTT
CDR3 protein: CASSRDSGGTDTQYF